Following are 9 T cell receptor beta chains from one sample sequenced in a study of cytomegalovirus exposure and HLA in healthy donors. A multiplex PCR was run with 60 Vbeta primers and 13 Jbeta primers. Assay used: immunoSEQ multiplex PCR; TCRdb lists only in-frame clones, some missing. The sample includes 65,000 to 85,000 clones, roughly 83% of them seen just once. Material for sequencing was PBMCs. The receptor set was obtained from a woman between 45 and 60 years old in good health and CMV-seronegative.

V is TRBV6-4 and J is TRBJ1-1; the match to TRBD1 covers 10 bases. The CDR3 is 12 amino acids. The trim removed 10 bases at V and 3 bases at J, leaving 2 bases unmatched. Germline values: CDR1 MRHNA, CDR2 SNTAGT. The CDR3 protein is CAIGTGDTEAFF. CDR3 nucleotide sequence: TGTGCCATCGGGACAGGGGACACTGAAGCTTTCTTT.

The CDR3 sequence is CASSRTTSGGYKNTGELFF. The CDR3 DNA follows: TGTGCCAGCAGCCGGACGACTAGCGGGGGGTACAAGAACACCGGGGAGCTGTTTTTT. The V and J genes are TRBV7-3 and TRBJ2-2, with 13 bases aligning to TRBD2. CDR1 is SGHTA, CDR2 FQGTGA, per germline. CDR3 length: 19 residues. With 5 bases clipped from V and 1 base from J, the junction kept 10 bases outside the gene matches.

This chain joins TRBV6-1 and TRBJ1-5, with 7 bases lining up with TRBD1. The CDR3 covers 15 residues. Germline V lookup: CDR1 MNHNS, CDR2 SASEGT. The ends lost 7 bases at V and 0 bases at J; junction bases unmatched: 6. In DNA, the CDR3 is TGTGCCAGCACCGACAGGGCCTATAGCAATCAGCCCCAGCATTTT. Translated: CASTDRAYSNQPQHF.

This clone was seen only once. The chain couples TRBV28 to TRBJ1-5; the match to TRBD1 covers 9 bases. Trimming at V came to 3 bases and at J to 11 bases, leaving 5 bases not matched to a gene. CDR3 size: 13 residues. Germline V CDR1 and CDR2: MDHEN, SYDVKM. The CDR3 here is CASSLVGDRAQHF. CDR3 DNA: TGTGCCAGCAGTTTGGTGGGGGACAGGGCCCAGCATTTT.

This chain connects TRBV2 to TRBJ1-1; D may be TRBD1 (5 bases). Germline CDR1 and CDR2: SNHLY and FYNNEI. Trimming took 6 bases from V and 4 from J, leaving 15 bases between them. The CDR3 is 14 amino acids. Here the CDR3 DNA reads TGTGCCAGCAGAGAAAGGGGTGTCGGCACTGAAGCTTTCTTT. Its protein product is CASRERGVGTEAFF.

V gene TRBV5-1 combines with J gene TRBJ2-1; 8 positions agree with TRBD1. Trimming at V came to 0 bases and at J to 8 bases, leaving 7 bases not matched to a gene. CDR3 length equals 15 residues. CDR1 and CDR2 (germline): SGHRS, YFSETQ. The CDR3: CASSLAGGIDHEQFF. The CDR3 region has the DNA TGCGCCAGCAGCTTGGCAGGGGGCATAGATCATGAGCAGTTCTTC.

The gene calls are TRBV9 and TRBJ1-2, with 9 bases fitting TRBD1. Germline V lookup: CDR1 SGDLS, CDR2 YYNGEE. This CDR3 is 17 amino acids long. The junction had 12 bases not matched to a gene; V was cut back by 4 bases and J by 2 bases. CDR3 DNA: TGTGCCAGCAGCTTCCGGGACAGGGTTCTTAGCAACTATGGCTACACCTTC. It codes for CASSFRDRVLSNYGYTF. The full variable domain, completed using reference TRBV9 and TRBJ1-2, is DSGVTQTPKHLITATGQRVTLRCSPRSGDLSVYWYQQSLDQGLQFLIQYYNGEERAKGNILERFSAQQFPDLHSELNLSSLELGDSALYFCASSFRDRVLSNYGYTFGSGTRLTVV.

The chain carries TRBV7-8 and TRBJ1-5, with 9 bases matching TRBD1. CDR1 is SGHVS and CDR2 is FQNEAQ in the germline V gene. J gave up 5 bases and V 3 bases, and 14 bases lay outside the gene matches. There are 18 residues in the CDR3. The CDR3 DNA is TGTGCCAGCAGCTTCTTCCCGGGACAGGGTGGTTTAGATCAGCCCCAGCATTTT. This sequence encodes CASSFFPGQGGLDQPQHF.

The chain combines TRBV6-1 with TRBJ2-7; the match to TRBD2 covers 7 bases. Germline-derived CDR1 and CDR2 are MNHNS and SASEGT. The CDR3 spans 15 residues. V shed 5 bases, J shed 0 bases, and the junction held 7 bases outside the gene matches. The CDR3 is CASSPGLAVSYEQYF. The DNA for the CDR3 is TGTGCCAGCAGTCCCGGCCTAGCGGTCTCCTACGAGCAGTACTTC.